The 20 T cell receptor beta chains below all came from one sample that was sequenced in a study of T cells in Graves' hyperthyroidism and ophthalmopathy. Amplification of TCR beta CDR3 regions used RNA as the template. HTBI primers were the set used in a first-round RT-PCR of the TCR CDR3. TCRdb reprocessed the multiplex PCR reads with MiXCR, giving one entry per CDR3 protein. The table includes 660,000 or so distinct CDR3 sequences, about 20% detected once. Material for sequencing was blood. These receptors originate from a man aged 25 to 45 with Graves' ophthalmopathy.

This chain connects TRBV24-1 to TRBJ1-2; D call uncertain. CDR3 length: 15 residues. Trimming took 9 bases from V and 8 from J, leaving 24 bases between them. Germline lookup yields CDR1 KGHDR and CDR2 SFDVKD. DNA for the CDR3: TGTGCCACCCTAATTATCCCTTCCGGTCCGGCCGGCTACACCTTC. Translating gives CATLIIPSGPAGYTF.

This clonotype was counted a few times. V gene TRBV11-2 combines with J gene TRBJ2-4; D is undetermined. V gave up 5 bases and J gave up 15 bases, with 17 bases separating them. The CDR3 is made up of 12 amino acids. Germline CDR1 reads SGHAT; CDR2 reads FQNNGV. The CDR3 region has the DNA TGTGCCAGCAGCCCCGGAGACCCTCCATCGTACTTC. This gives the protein CASSPGDPPSYF.

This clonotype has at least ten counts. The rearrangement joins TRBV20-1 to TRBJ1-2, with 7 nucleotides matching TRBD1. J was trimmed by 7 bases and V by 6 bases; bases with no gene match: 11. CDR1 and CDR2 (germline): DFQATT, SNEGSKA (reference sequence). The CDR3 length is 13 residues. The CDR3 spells CSAPRQGGTGYTF. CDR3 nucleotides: TGCAGTGCACCTAGACAGGGAGGCACTGGCTACACCTTC.

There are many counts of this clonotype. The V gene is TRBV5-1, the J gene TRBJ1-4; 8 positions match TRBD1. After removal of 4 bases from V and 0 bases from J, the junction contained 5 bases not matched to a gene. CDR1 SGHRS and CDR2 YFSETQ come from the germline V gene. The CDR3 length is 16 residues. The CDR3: CASSPGQEATNEKLFF. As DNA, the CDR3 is TGCGCCAGCAGCCCGGGACAGGAAGCAACTAATGAAAAACTGTTTTTT.

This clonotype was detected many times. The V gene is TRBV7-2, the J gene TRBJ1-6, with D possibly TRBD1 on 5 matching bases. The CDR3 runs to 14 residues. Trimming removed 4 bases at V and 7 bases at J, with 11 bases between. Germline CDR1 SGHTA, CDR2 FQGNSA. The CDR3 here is CASSSGRANSPLHF. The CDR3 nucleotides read TGTGCCAGCAGCTCGGGACGGGCAAATTCACCCCTCCACTTT.

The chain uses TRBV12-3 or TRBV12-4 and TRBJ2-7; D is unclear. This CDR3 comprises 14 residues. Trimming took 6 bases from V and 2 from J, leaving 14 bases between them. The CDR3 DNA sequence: TGTGCCAGCAGCCCAAATGCGGAACCCTACGAGCAGTACTTC. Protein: CASSPNAEPYEQYF.

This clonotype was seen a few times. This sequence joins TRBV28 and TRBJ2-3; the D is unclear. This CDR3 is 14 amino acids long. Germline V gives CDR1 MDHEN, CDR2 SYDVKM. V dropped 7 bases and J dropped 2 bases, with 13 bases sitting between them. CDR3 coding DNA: TGTGCCAGCACGCCCTTTGGGCACACAGATACGCAGTATTTT. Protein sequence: CASTPFGHTDTQYF.

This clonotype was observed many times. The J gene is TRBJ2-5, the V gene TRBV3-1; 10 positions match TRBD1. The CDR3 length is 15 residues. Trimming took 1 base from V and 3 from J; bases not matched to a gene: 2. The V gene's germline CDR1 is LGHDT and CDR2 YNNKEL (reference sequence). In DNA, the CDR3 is TGTGCCAGCAGCCAAGGGACAGGGGGTAAAGAGACCCAGTACTTC. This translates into CASSQGTGGKETQYF.

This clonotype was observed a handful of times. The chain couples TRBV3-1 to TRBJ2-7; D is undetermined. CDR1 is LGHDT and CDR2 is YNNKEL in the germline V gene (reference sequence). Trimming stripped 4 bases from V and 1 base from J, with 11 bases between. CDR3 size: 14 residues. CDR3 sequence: CASSLMTHSYEQYF. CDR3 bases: TGTGCCAGCAGCCTTATGACTCATTCCTACGAGCAGTACTTC.

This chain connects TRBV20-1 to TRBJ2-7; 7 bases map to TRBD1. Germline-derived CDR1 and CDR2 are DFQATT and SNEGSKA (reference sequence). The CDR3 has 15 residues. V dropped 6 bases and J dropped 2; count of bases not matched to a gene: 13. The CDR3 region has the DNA TGCAGTGCGGAAGACAGGGCTTCGAATCCCTACGAGCAGTACTTC. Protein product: CSAEDRASNPYEQYF.

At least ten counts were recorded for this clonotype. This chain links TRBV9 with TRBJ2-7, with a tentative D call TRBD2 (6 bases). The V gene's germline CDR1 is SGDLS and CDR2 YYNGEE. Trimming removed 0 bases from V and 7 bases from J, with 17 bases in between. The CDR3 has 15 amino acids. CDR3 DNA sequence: TGTGCCAGCAGCGTAGATTCTCGGGAGCCGGGAGAGCAGTACTTC. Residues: CASSVDSREPGEQYF.

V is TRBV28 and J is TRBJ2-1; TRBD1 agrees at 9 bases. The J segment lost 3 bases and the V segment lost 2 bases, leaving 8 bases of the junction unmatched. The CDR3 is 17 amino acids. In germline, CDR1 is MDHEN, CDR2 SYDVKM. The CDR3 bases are TGTGCCAGCAGTTTAGGGACGGGACAGGGTGACTACAATGAGCAGTTCTTC. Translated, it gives CASSLGTGQGDYNEQFF.

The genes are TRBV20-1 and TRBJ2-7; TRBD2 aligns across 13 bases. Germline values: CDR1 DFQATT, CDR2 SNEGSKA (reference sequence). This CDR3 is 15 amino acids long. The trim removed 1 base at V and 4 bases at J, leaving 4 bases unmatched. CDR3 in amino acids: CSARAPGLAGYEQYF. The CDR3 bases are TGCAGTGCTAGAGCCCCGGGACTAGCGGGGTACGAGCAGTACTTC.

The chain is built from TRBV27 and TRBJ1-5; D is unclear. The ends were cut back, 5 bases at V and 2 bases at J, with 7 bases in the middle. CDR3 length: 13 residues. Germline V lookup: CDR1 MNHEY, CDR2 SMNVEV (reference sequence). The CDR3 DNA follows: TGTGCCAGCAGTAAGTACGGCAATCAGCCCCAGCATTTT. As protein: CASSKYGNQPQHF.

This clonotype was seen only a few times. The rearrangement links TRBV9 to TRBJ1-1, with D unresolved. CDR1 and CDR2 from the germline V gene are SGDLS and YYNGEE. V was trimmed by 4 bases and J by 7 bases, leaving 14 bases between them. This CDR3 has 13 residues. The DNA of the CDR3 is TGTGCCAGCAGCCCCCGGGAGGCCGGTGAAGCTTTCTTT. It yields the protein CASSPREAGEAFF. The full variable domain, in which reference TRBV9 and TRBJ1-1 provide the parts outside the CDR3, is DSGVTQTPKHLITATGQRVTLRCSPRSGDLSVYWYQQSLDQGLQFLIQYYNGEERAKGNILERFSAQQFPDLHSELNLSSLELGDSALYFCASSPREAGEAFFGQGTRLTVV.

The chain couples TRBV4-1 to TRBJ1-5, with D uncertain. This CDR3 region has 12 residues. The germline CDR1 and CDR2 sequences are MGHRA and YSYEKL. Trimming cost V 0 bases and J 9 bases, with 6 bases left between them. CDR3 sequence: CASSQEGGPQHF. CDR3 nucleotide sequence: TGCGCCAGCAGCCAAGAAGGTGGGCCCCAGCATTTT.

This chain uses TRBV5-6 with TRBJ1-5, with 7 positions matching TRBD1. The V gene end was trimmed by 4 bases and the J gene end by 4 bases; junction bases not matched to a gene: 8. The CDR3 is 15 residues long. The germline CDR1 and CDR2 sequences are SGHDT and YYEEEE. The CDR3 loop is CASSTIQGSNQPQHF. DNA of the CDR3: TGTGCCAGCAGCACAATACAGGGGTCGAATCAGCCCCAGCATTTT.

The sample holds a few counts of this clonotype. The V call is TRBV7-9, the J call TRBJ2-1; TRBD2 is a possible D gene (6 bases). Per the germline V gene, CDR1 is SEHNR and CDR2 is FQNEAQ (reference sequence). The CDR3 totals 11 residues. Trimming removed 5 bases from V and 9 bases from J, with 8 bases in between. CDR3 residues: CASSRETEQFF. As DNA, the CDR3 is TGTGCCAGCAGCCGGGAGACTGAGCAGTTCTTC.

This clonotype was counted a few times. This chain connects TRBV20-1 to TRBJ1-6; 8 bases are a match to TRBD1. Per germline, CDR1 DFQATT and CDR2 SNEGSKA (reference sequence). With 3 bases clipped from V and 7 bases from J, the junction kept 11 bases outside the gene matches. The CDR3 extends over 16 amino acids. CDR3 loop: CSASPLDRGDNSPLHF. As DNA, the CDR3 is TGCAGTGCTAGCCCCCTTGACAGGGGTGACAATTCACCCCTCCACTTT.

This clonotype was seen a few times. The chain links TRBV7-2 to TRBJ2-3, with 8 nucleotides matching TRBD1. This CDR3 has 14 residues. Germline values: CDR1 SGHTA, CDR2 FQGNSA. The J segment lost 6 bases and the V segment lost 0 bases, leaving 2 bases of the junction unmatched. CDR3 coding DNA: TGTGCCAGCAGCTTAGCGGACAGGGTGGATACGCAGTATTTT. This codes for CASSLADRVDTQYF. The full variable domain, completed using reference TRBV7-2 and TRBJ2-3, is GAGVSQSPSNKVTEKGKDVELRCDPISGHTALYWYRQSLGQGLEFLIYFQGNSAPDKSGLPSDRFSAERTGGSVSTLTIQRTQQEDSAVYLCASSLADRVDTQYFGPGTRLTVL.